The 19 T cell receptor beta chains below were found in one sample sequenced in a study of blood T cell repertoires in COVID-19 (dated by TCRdb to between 2020 and 2021). The library was produced with the immunoSEQ multiplex PCR assay. In its TCRdb copy, this immuneACCESS table keeps in-frame sequences only and misses some clones. Where compared with another copy, unresolved V genes explain less than half of these, and the others have no known cause. For this sample the table gives about 160,000 clones, of which about 85% were detected only once. The ten largest clonotypes hold approximately 6.9% of the sample. Sequencing used peripheral blood. Every receptor here comes from a man older than 75 with COVID-19, enrolled during active disease.

The chain links TRBV29-1 to TRBJ2-7, with 12 bases that match TRBD1. CDR1 is SQVTM and CDR2 is ANQGSEA in the germline V gene. The CDR3 extends over 14 amino acids. The V segment lost 6 bases and the J segment 7 bases; nucleotides outside the gene matches: 10. The CDR3 DNA sequence: TGCAGCGTGAACCGGGACAGGGGGCAACCTGAGCAGTACTTC. Translating gives CSVNRDRGQPEQYF.

The chain recombines TRBV10-2 with TRBJ2-1, with 11 bases aligning to TRBD2. CDR1 WSHSY and CDR2 SAAADI come from the germline V gene. CDR3 length: 14 residues. After removal of 6 bases from V and 9 bases from J, the junction contained 7 bases not matched to a gene. The CDR3, as DNA: TGCGCCAGCAGAATCGGGACTAGCGGATCTGAGCAGTTCTTC. Encoded protein: CASRIGTSGSEQFF.

The chain has TRBV19 and TRBJ1-1; 7 bases agree with TRBD1. Germline V lookup: CDR1 LNHDA, CDR2 SQIVND (reference sequence). This CDR3 is built from 14 residues. V was pared by 6 bases and J by 1 base, with 5 bases of the junction left unmatched. CDR3 nucleotide sequence: TGTGCCAGTAGACAGGGGAAGAAGAACACTGAAGCTTTCTTT. It yields the protein CASRQGKKNTEAFF.

The chain carries TRBV14 and TRBJ1-2; 7 nucleotides align to TRBD1. The CDR3 has 14 amino acids. V gave up 3 bases and J gave up 6 bases; unmatched junction bases: 7. CDR1 and CDR2 from the germline V gene are SGHDN and FVKESK. CDR3: CASSQVTGDDGYTF. The CDR3 DNA sequence: TGTGCCAGCAGCCAGGTCACAGGGGACGATGGCTACACCTTC.

The chain is built from TRBV9 and TRBJ1-2; D possibly corresponds to TRBD1 (5 bases). Per germline, CDR1 SGDLS and CDR2 YYNGEE. V shed 4 bases and J shed 3 bases, with 13 bases lying between them. CDR3 length equals 14 residues. CDR3 DNA: TGTGCCAGCAGCTCCGGGGGAGGGCACTATGGCTACACCTTC. Protein: CASSSGGGHYGYTF.

The chain carries TRBV19 and TRBJ2-7; D call uncertain. This CDR3 is built from 14 residues. The ends were cut back, 0 bases at V and 3 bases at J, with 9 bases in the middle. Germline-derived CDR1 and CDR2 are LNHDA and SQIVND (reference sequence). The CDR3 nucleotides are TGTGCCAGTAGTATAGACGTCTGGAGCTACGAGCAGTACTTC. The encoded protein is CASSIDVWSYEQYF. The complete variable domain, with remaining parts taken from reference TRBV19 and TRBJ2-7, reads DGGITQSPKYLFRKEGQNVTLSCEQNLNHDAMYWYRQDPGQGLRLIYYSQIVNDFQKGDIAEGYSVSREKKESFPLTVTSAQKNPTAFYLCASSIDVWSYEQYFGPGTRLTVT.

The chain joins TRBV19 to TRBJ2-3; 7 nucleotides agree with TRBD1. Trimming cost V 3 bases and J 5 bases; bases outside gene matches: 2. Germline values: CDR1 LNHDA, CDR2 SQIVND (reference sequence). This CDR3 contains 13 residues. CDR3 nucleotides: TGTGCCAGTAGTATTAGGGGGCAAGATACGCAGTATTTT. Protein sequence: CASSIRGQDTQYF.

V gene TRBV12-3 or TRBV12-4 combines with J gene TRBJ2-7; unclear D gene. The CDR3 is 13 residues long. Trimming took off 3 bases at V and 3 bases at J, with 9 bases between the two ends. The CDR3 is CASSLRNYYEQYF. CDR3 sequence (DNA): TGTGCCAGCAGTTTGCGGAACTACTACGAGCAGTACTTC.

This chain uses TRBV3-1 (or the pseudogene TRBV3-2) with TRBJ1-3; perhaps TRBD1 as D (5 bases). The CDR3 consists of 15 residues. CDR1 LGHDT and CDR2 YNNKEL come from the germline V gene (reference sequence). Trimming stripped 3 bases from V and 3 bases from J, with 12 bases between. CDR3 in amino acids: CASSQPRAYGNTIYF. In DNA, the CDR3 is TGTGCCAGCAGCCAGCCCAGGGCTTATGGAAACACCATATATTTT.

The V and J genes are TRBV5-1 and TRBJ2-7; D call uncertain. Germline loops: CDR1 SGHRS, CDR2 YFSETQ. This CDR3 spans 14 amino acids. V dropped 4 bases and J dropped 3 bases, with 14 bases sitting between them. CDR3 loop: CASSPLSQYYEQYF. CDR3 in DNA: TGCGCCAGCAGCCCACTGTCACAGTACTACGAGCAGTACTTC.

This rearrangement joins TRBV2 to TRBJ1-2; 8 bases line up with TRBD1. This CDR3 comprises 13 residues. Germline-derived CDR1 and CDR2 are SNHLY and FYNNEI. Losses at the gene ends were 6 bases for V and 8 bases for J; bases not matched to a gene: 8. The CDR3 spells CASSVDRGGGYTF. In DNA, the CDR3 is TGTGCCAGCAGCGTCGACAGGGGCGGAGGCTACACCTTC.

The chain employs TRBV7-3 and TRBJ2-2; 7 positions agree with TRBD1. The length of the CDR3 is 15 residues. V was pared by 4 bases and J by 4 bases, with 6 bases of the junction left unmatched. Germline values: CDR1 SGHTA, CDR2 FQGTGA. CDR3 sequence: CASSWDSPATGELFF. The CDR3 bases are TGTGCCAGCAGCTGGGACAGCCCAGCCACCGGGGAGCTGTTTTTT.

The rearrangement links TRBV3-1 (or the pseudogene TRBV3-2) to TRBJ1-6; D possibly corresponds to TRBD1 (6 bases). The CDR3 has 15 residues. The V gene lost 1 base and the J gene lost 8 bases, with 12 bases spanning the gap. From germline, CDR1 is LGHDT and CDR2 YNNKEL (reference sequence). For the CDR3, the DNA is TGTGCCAGCAGCCAAGGAGGGGGAGAGGATTCACCCCTCCACTTT. This translates into CASSQGGGEDSPLHF.

V gene TRBV3-1 (or the pseudogene TRBV3-2) combines with J gene TRBJ2-1; D remains ambiguous. Germline V gene lookup returns CDR1 LGHDT and CDR2 YNNKEL (reference sequence). CDR3 size: 15 residues. Trimming took off 2 bases at V and 4 bases at J, with 12 bases between the two ends. The CDR3 region has the DNA TGTGCCAGCAGCCAACATGGGCCCCAGTACAATGAGCAGTTCTTC. Protein: CASSQHGPQYNEQFF.

The V gene is TRBV5-1, the J gene TRBJ2-7, with 10 bases aligning to TRBD1. The CDR3 is made up of 16 amino acids. V shed 5 bases, J shed 2 bases, and the junction held 10 bases outside the gene matches. The germline V gene has CDR1 SGHRS and CDR2 YFSETQ. DNA for the CDR3: TGCGCCAGCAGTCCTTCCGGGACAGGGGAAACCTACGAGCAGTACTTC. Protein: CASSPSGTGETYEQYF.

V usage is TRBV2 and J usage is TRBJ2-2; D may be TRBD2 (6 bases). Germline lookup yields CDR1 SNHLY and CDR2 FYNNEI. V dropped 7 bases and J dropped 4 bases, with 13 bases sitting between them. This CDR3 spans 14 amino acids. The CDR3 protein is CASTPQGGTGELFF. The CDR3 coding sequence is TGTGCCAGCACCCCCCAGGGAGGCACCGGGGAGCTGTTTTTT. The full variable domain, rest sourced from reference TRBV2 and TRBJ2-2, is EPEVTQTPSHQVTQMGQEVILRCVPISNHLYFYWYRQILGQKVEFLVSFYNNEISEKSEIFDDQFSVERPDGSNFTLKIRSTKLEDSAMYFCASTPQGGTGELFFGEGSRLTVL.

The CDR3 region is CASSDGSGITDTQYF. The CDR3 DNA sequence: TGTGCCAGCAGCGACGGATCCGGGATCACAGATACGCAGTATTTT. This chain uses TRBV9 with TRBJ2-3, with TRBD2 as a possible D gene (5 bases). With 3 bases removed from V and 2 bases from J, the gap between germline ends came to 13 bases. CDR1 and CDR2 (germline): SGDLS, YYNGEE. This CDR3 has 15 residues.

This clone appeared once. The J gene is TRBJ2-1, the V gene TRBV18; TRBD2 aligns across 10 bases. The CDR3 extends over 15 amino acids. Germline V lookup: CDR1 KGHSH, CDR2 LQKENI. Trimming at V came to 6 bases and at J to 4 bases, leaving 6 bases not matched to a gene. CDR3 sequence: CASSQSSGGYNEQFF. The DNA for the CDR3 is TGTGCCAGCTCCCAATCTAGCGGGGGTTACAATGAGCAGTTCTTC. Combining the CDR3 with reference TRBV18 and TRBJ2-1 gives the whole variable domain NAGVMQNPRHLVRRRGQEARLRCSPMKGHSHVYWYRQLPEEGLKFMVYLQKENIIDESGMPKERFSAEFPKEGPSILRIQQVVRGDSAAYFCASSQSSGGYNEQFFGPGTRLTVL.

V is TRBV25-1 and J is TRBJ1-6, with D possibly being TRBD1 (5 bases). CDR1 MGHDK and CDR2 SYGVNS come from the germline V gene. V was clipped by 2 bases and J by 9 bases, with 11 bases between them. The CDR3 is 14 residues long. The DNA for the CDR3 is TGTGCCAGCAGTGAAGGGGGAGGGGTTTCACCCCTCCACTTT. Translation: CASSEGGGVSPLHF.